This TCR beta chain was recorded in a study of blood T cell repertoires in COVID-19. Study summary: The United States, Italy and Spain supplied acute and convalescent COVID-19 samples. Sources were T cells, B-cell-depleted T cells, or PBMCs; the material itself was cDNA or gDNA.

Authors' data handling: Reference gene primer amplification in the assay estimated nucleated cell counts. Method: immunoSEQ multiplex PCR; TCRdb's copy keeps in-frame clones and lacks some. From that table come the V and J calls and clone size; the DNA was used to work out D and trimming. The repertoire includes around 150,000 clones, roughly 85% of them detected once, and about 5% sits in the top ten. The specimen was peripheral blood. This sequence originates from a human donor in a cohort sampled during active COVID-19.

The CDR3 region has the DNA TGTGCCAGCAGTTTAAGGCGCAGGGGGCCGTACGAGCAGTACTTC. It is translated as CASSLRRRGPYEQYF. The rearrangement joins TRBV28 to TRBJ2-7; the match to TRBD1 covers 8 bases. The CDR3 is 15 amino acids. Losses at the gene ends were 2 bases for V and 4 bases for J; bases not matched to a gene: 7. CDR1 MDHEN and CDR2 SYDVKM come from the germline V gene.